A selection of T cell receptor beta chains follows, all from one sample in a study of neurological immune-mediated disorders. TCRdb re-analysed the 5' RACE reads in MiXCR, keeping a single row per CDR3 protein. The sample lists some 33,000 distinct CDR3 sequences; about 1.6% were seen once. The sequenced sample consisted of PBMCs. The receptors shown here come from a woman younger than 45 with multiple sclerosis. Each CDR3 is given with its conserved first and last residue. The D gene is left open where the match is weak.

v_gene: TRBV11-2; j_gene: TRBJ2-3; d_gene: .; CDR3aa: CASSLDLGISTDTQYF
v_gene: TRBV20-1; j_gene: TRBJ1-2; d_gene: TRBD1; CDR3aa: CSARDLDRSYGYTF
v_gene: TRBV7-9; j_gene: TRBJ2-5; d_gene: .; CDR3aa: CASSPPVERGETQYF
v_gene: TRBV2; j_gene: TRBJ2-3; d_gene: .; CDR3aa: CASVYTDTQYF
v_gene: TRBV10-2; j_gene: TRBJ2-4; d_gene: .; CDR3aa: CASSESGRLNIQYF
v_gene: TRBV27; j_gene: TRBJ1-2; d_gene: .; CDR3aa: CASSSSGQYGYTF
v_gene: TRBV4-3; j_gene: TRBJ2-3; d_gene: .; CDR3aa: CASSQGTLTDTQYF
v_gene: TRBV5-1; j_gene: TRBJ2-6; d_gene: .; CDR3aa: CASSWGVTGANVLTF
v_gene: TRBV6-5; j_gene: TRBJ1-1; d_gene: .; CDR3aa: CASSYKGLNTEAFF
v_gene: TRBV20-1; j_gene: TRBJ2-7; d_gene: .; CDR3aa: CSASGYEQYF
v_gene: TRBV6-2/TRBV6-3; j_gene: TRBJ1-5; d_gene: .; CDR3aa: CASTGSNQPQHF
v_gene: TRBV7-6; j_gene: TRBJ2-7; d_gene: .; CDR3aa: CASSFGSEQYF
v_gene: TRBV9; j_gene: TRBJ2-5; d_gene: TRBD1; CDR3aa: CASSVGQGMVQETQYF
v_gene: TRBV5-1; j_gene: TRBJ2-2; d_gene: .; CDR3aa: CASSQTVTGELFF
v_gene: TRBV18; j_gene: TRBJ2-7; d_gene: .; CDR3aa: CASSDRLESYEQYF